Listed below are T cell receptor beta chains from one sample, sequenced in a study of graft-versus-host responses after intestinal transplantation. These TCRs are of unknown antigen specificity. TCRdb keeps only in-frame clones here, not all; method: immunoSEQ multiplex PCR. The repertoire holds some 88,000 clones, with around 93% as singletons. The sequences come from unstimulated CD8+ T cells sorted from spleen or lymph node cells, collected before intestinal transplant. These receptors originate from a human donor who received an intestinal transplant. Both conserved end residues are part of each CDR3. Expanded clones get a size class; other rows say once, few or many, or leave the size out.

>13|NA|TRBV30|TRBJ2-1
CAWSASSYNEQFF
>14|NA|TRBV5-8|TRBJ2-1
CASSLTGTRHEQFF
>13|NA|TRBV2|TRBJ1-1
CASSEGTATEAFF
>13|NA|TRBV29-1|TRBJ2-7
CSIRTSGGYEQYF
>15|few|TRBV19|TRBJ2-1
CASSIGLAGGNEQFF
>17|NA|TRBV7-9|TRBJ2-1
CASSLGSLAGGNNEQFF
>16|NA|TRBV11-1|TRBJ1-6
CASSFGRGLGGSPLHF
>13|NA|TRBV7-9|TRBJ2-7
CASNPKVGGEQYF
>14|NA|TRBV6-5|TRBJ1-2
CASLGDRTSYGYTF
>15|NA|TRBV7-2|TRBJ1-4
CASSSGQGVLEKLFF
>19|NA|TRBV19|TRBJ2-4
CASSLQLAGGPGAKNIQYF
>18|NA|TRBV25-1|TRBJ2-2
CASSETTKRTGVTGELFF
>13|NA|TRBV11-2|TRBJ2-7
CASSFGQGYEQYF
>16|NA|TRBV6-1|TRBJ1-3
CASSEASGYSGNTIYF
>15|NA|TRBV7-9|TRBJ2-7
CASSRLAGDTYEQYF
>13|NA|TRBV11-2|TRBJ1-2
CASSFGSDYGYTF
>16|NA|TRBV7-9|TRBJ2-1
CASSPPGDSSYNEQFF
>18|NA|TRBV21-1|TRBJ2-6
CASSSKVRRYSGANALTF
>16|NA|TRBV19|TRBJ1-5
CASSWAHEFSNQPQHF
>16|NA|TRBV19|TRBJ1-4
CASSIDEEGTNEKLFF
>15|NA|TRBV9|TRBJ2-7
CASSVAWEGPNEQYF
>16|NA|TRBV5-6|TRBJ2-3
CASSFGGGRGTDTQYF
>15|NA|TRBV19|TRBJ1-2
CASTSLLGGAYGYTF
>20|NA|TRBV9|TRBJ2-1
CASSPPGLAGGRSSYNEQFF
>20|NA|TRBV19|TRBJ1-3
CARDYTPGQDFTIRGNTIYF
>15|NA|TRBV9|TRBJ2-3
CASSVEVGTGDTQYF
>14|few|TRBV27|TRBJ2-7
CASSGRDSSYEQYF
>11|NA|TRBV27|TRBJ2-3
CASSEADTQYF
>16|NA|TRBV7-9|TRBJ2-7
CASSPFGPGGVYEQYF
>20|NA|TRBV7-8|TRBJ2-7
CASSSPNVRTSGAFSYEQYF
>13|NA|TRBV5-6|TRBJ2-1
CASSLSPSDEQFF
>13|NA|TRBV10-3|TRBJ2-3
CATPGQITDTQYF
>16|NA|TRBV2|TRBJ2-3
CASSGSGTELTDTQYF
>15|NA|TRBV9|TRBJ2-5
CASSVEPGGQETQYF
>15|once|TRBV7-8|TRBJ2-1
CASSPDSSSYNEQFF
>17|NA|TRBV7-6|TRBJ1-2
CASSPRGTRGSEDGYTF
>13|NA|TRBV4-3|TRBJ2-7
CASSQGRIYEQYF
>17|once|TRBV30|TRBJ2-7
CAWSPGLAGGAPYEQYF
>14|NA|TRBV6-5|TRBJ1-1
CASSPPSMNTEAFF
>13|NA|TRBV7-2|TRBJ2-7
CASSLSTVYEQYF
>13|NA|TRBV4-3|TRBJ2-7
CASSLRLGSEQYF
>17|NA|TRBV10-3|TRBJ2-3
CAISDLSGTQSTDTQYF
>12|NA|TRBV29-1|TRBJ1-2
CSVEDYSLRPTF
>14|NA|TRBV7-2|TRBJ2-7
CASGGRTGTYEQYF
>14|NA|TRBV5-6|TRBJ1-2
CASSLGTGSYGYTF
>14|NA|TRBV27|TRBJ2-3
CASSLAGGPDTQYF
>15|NA|TRBV4-1|TRBJ2-7
CASSQDRTGFYEQYF
>13|NA|TRBV7-8|TRBJ1-1
CASSKGTGGEAFF
>12|NA|TRBV2|TRBJ1-2
CASSDRNYGYTF
>14|NA|TRBV30|TRBJ2-7
CAWSAMTGAYEQYF
>18|NA|TRBV7-9|TRBJ1-2
CASSLEGLAPNFNYGYTF
>17|NA|TRBV2|TRBJ2-3
CASIGSVLGKIADTQYF
>17|NA|TRBV14|TRBJ2-5
CASSPRLAGRLQETQYF
>21|NA|TRBV5-1|TRBJ1-6
CASSLRQIEVAGRISDSPLHF
>18|NA|TRBV7-6|TRBJ1-1
CASSSHDRGSAPGAEAFF
>15|NA|TRBV19|TRBJ2-2
CASRIGGAYTGELFF
>18|NA|TRBV21-1|TRBJ2-7
CASSKRIYSGGVAYEQYF
>14|few|TRBV6-5|TRBJ1-1
CASRGDRAGTEAFF
>14|NA|TRBV27|TRBJ2-3
CASSSSATGTAQYF
>14|NA|TRBV19|TRBJ2-7
CASSFAGGPYEQYF